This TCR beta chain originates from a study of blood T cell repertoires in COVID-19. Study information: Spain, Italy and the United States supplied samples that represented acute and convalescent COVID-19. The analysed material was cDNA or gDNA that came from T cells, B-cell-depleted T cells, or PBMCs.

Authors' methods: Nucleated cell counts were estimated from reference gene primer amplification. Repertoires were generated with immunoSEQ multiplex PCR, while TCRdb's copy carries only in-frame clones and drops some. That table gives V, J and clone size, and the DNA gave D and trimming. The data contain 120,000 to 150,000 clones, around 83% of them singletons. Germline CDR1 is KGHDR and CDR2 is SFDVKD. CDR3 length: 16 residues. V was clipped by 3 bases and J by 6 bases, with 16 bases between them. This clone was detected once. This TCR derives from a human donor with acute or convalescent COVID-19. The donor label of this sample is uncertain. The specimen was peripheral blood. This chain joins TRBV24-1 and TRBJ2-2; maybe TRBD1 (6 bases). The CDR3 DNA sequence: TGTGCCACCAGTGATCTAGATCAGGGGATCCCCGGGGAGCTGTTTTTT. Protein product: CATSDLDQGIPGELFF.